This T cell receptor beta chain was identified during a study of shared clonotypes between healthy human individuals. Libraries were prepared by immunoSEQ multiplex PCR; TCRdb keeps only in-frame clonotypes and omits some of them. The table shows more than 450,000 clones, with approximately 85% occurring only once. Germline CDR1 reads SGHNT; CDR2 reads YENEEA. Trimming removed 0 bases from V and 2 bases from J, with 8 bases in between. There are 15 residues in the CDR3. Source material: PBMCs. The rearrangement uses TRBV11-3 and TRBJ1-3; no reliable D call. The sequence was obtained from a middle-aged woman in good health. Some clones in this sample may be carry-over from other donors' samples. The CDR3 DNA reads as TGTGCCAGCAGCTTAGAAGGGCGGGCTGGAAACACCATATATTTT. This encodes CASSLEGRAGNTIYF.